This T cell receptor beta chain was sequenced during a study of post-analysis software for immune sequencing data. The wider study: The courses of disease that were included comprised relapsing-remitting, secondary progressive and progressive-relapsing multiple sclerosis.

Concerning this clonotype itself: Its antigen is not identified.

Study-level results: Same-batch samples co-clustered strongly by F measure. Relative to controls, patients with multiple sclerosis showed significantly lower normalized Chao1 diversity.

Unique molecular identifiers had been added to the TCR beta cDNA libraries. The authors obtained 500,000 to 600,000 cDNA molecules from approximately 1 to 10 million T cells. TCRdb used MiXCR to reprocess the PCR reads, holding one entry per CDR3 protein. The repertoire holds hundreds of thousands of distinct CDR3 sequences, with less than 40% as singletons. Material for sequencing was blood. This TCR was recovered from a girl aged 2-15 years with multiple sclerosis.

CDR3 protein: CASSFGGGIAYEQYF. CDR3 nucleotide sequence: TGTGCCAGCAGTTTTGGAGGGGGCATTGCCTACGAGCAGTACTTC. This chain connects TRBV27 to TRBJ2-5; D perhaps matches TRBD1 (7 bases). The DNA end favors TRBJ2-7, so the J call may be wrong. This CDR3 contains 15 residues. Per germline, CDR1 MNHEY and CDR2 SMNVEV (reference sequence).